Below are 27 T cell receptor beta chains sequenced from a single sample in a study of cytomegalovirus exposure and HLA in healthy donors. A multiplex PCR was run with 60 Vbeta primers and 13 Jbeta primers. Clones were sequenced by immunoSEQ multiplex PCR, and TCRdb holds only the in-frame ones, with some missing. The sample carries about 190,000 clones, 74% recorded once. Sequencing was performed on PBMCs. The receptors stem from a woman younger than 45 in good health and CMV-seropositive.

This clone turned up a few times. The CDR3 reads CASSLGLAAAEGSYNEQFF. The CDR3 nucleotides are TGCGCCAGCAGCTTGGGGCTAGCGGCCGCTGAGGGGTCCTACAATGAGCAGTTCTTC. The chain combines TRBV5-1 with TRBJ2-1; 7 bases fit TRBD2. V lost 0 bases and J lost 1; bases outside the gene matches: 13. Germline values: CDR1 SGHRS, CDR2 YFSETQ. CDR3 length: 19 residues.

This clone appeared a few times. The rearrangement uses TRBV10-1 and TRBJ1-1; D is perhaps TRBD1 (5 bases). The CDR3 sequence is 11 residues long. Trimming removed 4 bases at V and 10 bases at J, with 10 bases between. CDR1 is WNHNN and CDR2 is SYGVQD in the germline V gene (reference sequence). CDR3 nucleotides: TGCGCCAGCAGTGGGGCAGGGCCAGCTTTCTTT. Its translation: CASSGAGPAFF.

This clone was counted between two and nine times. J is TRBJ1-2 and V is TRBV15; 7 nucleotides agree with TRBD1. V shed 0 bases, J shed 7 bases, and the junction held 8 bases outside the gene matches. CDR1 and CDR2 from the germline V gene are LNHNV and YYDKDF (reference sequence). This CDR3 region has 15 residues. This CDR3 reads CATSRDQEGASGYTF. Written as DNA, the CDR3 is TGTGCCACCAGCAGAGATCAAGAGGGGGCGAGTGGCTACACCTTC.

This clone was observed once. The chain has TRBV19 and TRBJ2-5, with 9 bases lining up with TRBD1. CDR1 LNHDA and CDR2 SQIVND come from the germline V gene (reference sequence). The J segment lost 3 bases and the V segment lost 5 bases, leaving 7 bases of the junction unmatched. This CDR3 contains 15 residues. CDR3 loop: CASSPKGQGEETQYF. Here the CDR3 DNA reads TGTGCCAGTAGTCCAAAGGGACAGGGTGAAGAGACCCAGTACTTC.

The gene calls are TRBV6-5 and TRBJ1-1, with TRBD1 as a possible D gene (5 bases). Germline CDR1 MNHEY, CDR2 SVGAGI. Trimming took off 0 bases at V and 8 bases at J, with 19 bases between the two ends. CDR3 length: 16 residues. The CDR3, as DNA: TGTGCCAGCAGTTACTCGAAAAAGGGGCTTTACATAGAAGCTTTCTTT. Amino acids: CASSYSKKGLYIEAFF.

This clone was counted only a few times. The chain recombines TRBV7-6 with TRBJ2-3; TRBD2 is a possible D gene (6 bases). V shed 1 base and J shed 3 bases, with 8 bases lying between them. This CDR3 has 14 residues. Germline CDR1 reads SGHVS; CDR2 reads FNYEAQ. The CDR3, as DNA: TGTGCCAGCAGCTTAGGGGGACTGACAGATACGCAGTATTTT. Protein: CASSLGGLTDTQYF.

The V and J genes are TRBV9 and TRBJ2-1; TRBD2 matches 10 bases. Germline lookup yields CDR1 SGDLS and CDR2 YYNGEE. The trim removed 3 bases at V and 6 bases at J, leaving 3 bases unmatched. The CDR3 is 14 amino acids. The CDR3 protein is CASSARTSGNEQFF. The CDR3 DNA is TGTGCCAGCAGCGCCCGGACTAGCGGCAATGAGCAGTTCTTC.

The chain employs TRBV27 and TRBJ1-1; TRBD1 might be the D (6 bases). The CDR3 is 14 amino acids. Trimming stripped 5 bases from V and 4 bases from J, with 14 bases between. Germline CDR1 MNHEY, CDR2 SMNVEV (reference sequence). The CDR3 is CASSQTGYGTEAFF. The CDR3 coding sequence is TGTGCCAGCAGTCAAACAGGGTATGGCACTGAAGCTTTCTTT.

This clone was observed a handful of times. V and J are TRBV4-1 and TRBJ1-1; no clear D gene. Germline CDR1 is MGHRA and CDR2 is YSYEKL. V was pared by 1 base and J by 5 bases, with 20 bases between. This CDR3 is built from 17 residues. The CDR3 nucleotides read TGCGCCAGCAGCCAAGTTGGAGCGGCGGGAACCCCGACTGAAGCTTTCTTT. Amino acid sequence: CASSQVGAAGTPTEAFF.

This chain joins TRBV19 and TRBJ2-7; 8 bases line up with TRBD1. Per the germline V gene, CDR1 is LNHDA and CDR2 is SQIVND (reference sequence). CDR3 size: 14 residues. The J segment lost 5 bases and the V segment lost 9 bases, leaving 12 bases of the junction unmatched. The CDR3 DNA sequence: TGTGCCAGCAGAGAGGGCAGGGGGCTGAACGAGCAGTACTTC. Translation: CASREGRGLNEQYF.

The chain recombines TRBV28 with TRBJ2-2, with 8 positions matching TRBD1. The germline V gene encodes CDR1 MDHEN and CDR2 SYDVKM. The CDR3 totals 15 residues. Trimming cost V 5 bases and J 4 bases; bases outside gene matches: 6. The CDR3 region is CASSQGAVPTGELFF. CDR3 nucleotides: TGTGCCAGCAGTCAGGGGGCGGTCCCCACCGGGGAGCTGTTTTTT.

The chain uses TRBV6-1 and TRBJ2-7; D is perhaps TRBD2 (6 bases). Germline values: CDR1 MNHNS, CDR2 SASEGT. Trimming cost V 2 bases and J 8 bases, with 10 bases left between them. This CDR3 comprises 12 residues. CDR3 sequence (DNA): TGTGCCAGCAGTGAACAGGGACTCAAGCAGTACTTC. This codes for CASSEQGLKQYF.

The count of this clone is one. The genes are TRBV7-9 and TRBJ2-7, with TRBD2 as a possible D gene (6 bases). The CDR3 length is 16 residues. V lost 5 bases to trimming and J lost 3 bases, with 20 bases between them. Germline V gives CDR1 SEHNR, CDR2 FQNEAQ (reference sequence). DNA for the CDR3: TGTGCCAGCAGCCGTATGGGAACGGACTACCTCTACGAGCAGTACTTC. Residues: CASSRMGTDYLYEQYF.

This clone was counted a few times. V and J are TRBV28 and TRBJ1-2; no firm D call. The germline V and J ends were trimmed by 3 bases and 5 bases, with 4 bases remaining between them. This CDR3 region has 11 residues. In germline, CDR1 is MDHEN, CDR2 SYDVKM. The CDR3 sequence is CASSFRYGYTF. CDR3 coding DNA: TGTGCCAGCAGTTTCCGGTATGGCTACACCTTC.

CDR3 coding DNA: TGTGCCAGCAGCTTGAGTTGGCTCACCCCCTACGAGCAGTACTTC. It codes for CASSLSWLTPYEQYF. The rearrangement uses TRBV5-5 and TRBJ2-7, with unresolved D. V was clipped by 1 base and J by 2 bases, with 13 bases between them. Germline V gives CDR1 SGHKS, CDR2 YYEKEE (reference sequence). The CDR3 loop spans 15 amino acids.

The rearrangement links TRBV7-9 to TRBJ1-1; D unclear. The germline V gene encodes CDR1 SEHNR and CDR2 FQNEAQ (reference sequence). Trimming removed 7 bases at V and 5 bases at J, with 20 bases between. The CDR3 runs to 15 residues. The CDR3 loop reads CASTPSSSRVTEAFF. CDR3 DNA sequence: TGTGCCAGCACCCCTTCCTCCTCGAGGGTTACTGAAGCTTTCTTT.

The V and J genes are TRBV21-1 and TRBJ2-7; no DNA check was done on the table's D call, TRBD2. TRBV21-1 is marked as a pseudogene. The CDR3 covers 18 residues. CDR3 in amino acids: CASSKDLVGTSGTYEQYF. The CDR3 region has the DNA TGTGCCAGCAGCAAAGACCTCGTTGGGACTAGCGGGACCTACGAGCAGTACTTC.

The V gene is TRBV5-5, the J gene TRBJ2-1, with 12 bases that match TRBD2. The CDR3 has 17 residues. V gave up 4 bases and J gave up 3 bases; unmatched junction bases: 8. Germline CDR1 SGHKS, CDR2 YYEKEE (reference sequence). The CDR3 DNA follows: TGTGCCAGCAGCCCATCGACTAGCGGGAGCATCTACAATGAGCAGTTCTTC. The encoded protein is CASSPSTSGSIYNEQFF.

The chain combines TRBV7-9 with TRBJ2-3; perhaps TRBD2 as D (6 bases). Germline V lookup: CDR1 SEHNR, CDR2 FQNEAQ (reference sequence). The germline V and J ends were trimmed by 7 bases and 6 bases, with 20 bases remaining between them. The CDR3 loop spans 15 amino acids. The chain's CDR3 is CASKEGGGLRDTQYF. The CDR3 DNA reads TGTGCCAGCAAGGAGGGAGGAGGGCTACGGGATACGCAGTATTTT. Supplemented by reference TRBV7-9 and TRBJ2-3, the full variable domain reads DTGVSQNPRHKITKRGQNVTFRCDPISEHNRLYWYRQTLGQGPEFLTYFQNEAQLEKSRLLSDRFSAERPKGSFSTLEIQRTEQGDSAMYLCASKEGGGLRDTQYFGPGTRLTVL.

The genes are TRBV28 and TRBJ2-5, with 8 nucleotides matching TRBD2. CDR3 length equals 16 residues. Germline values: CDR1 MDHEN, CDR2 SYDVKM. Losses at the gene ends were 7 bases for V and 2 bases for J; bases not matched to a gene: 12. For the CDR3, the DNA is TGTGCCAGCACCAGGGTATCCGGGAGGGGGCAAGAGACCCAGTACTTC. This codes for CASTRVSGRGQETQYF.

The V and J genes are TRBV2 and TRBJ2-5, with 7 bases lining up with TRBD2. The junction had 7 bases not matched to a gene; V was cut back by 2 bases and J by 4 bases. Germline CDR1 reads SNHLY; CDR2 reads FYNNEI. The CDR3 consists of 15 residues. Here the CDR3 reads CASSENSGSGETQYF. CDR3 in DNA: TGTGCCAGCAGTGAAAATAGCGGGTCCGGAGAGACCCAGTACTTC.

This chain connects TRBV19 to TRBJ1-2; D is possibly TRBD1 (5 bases). CDR3 length: 13 amino acids. The V end lost 10 bases, the J end lost 4 bases, and 16 bases lay between the germline ends. Germline assignment: CDR1 LNHDA and CDR2 SQIVND (reference sequence). The CDR3 here is CATAGGLLYGYTF. The CDR3, as DNA: TGTGCCACTGCCGGGGGGTTACTCTATGGCTACACCTTC.

CDR3 DNA sequence: TGTGCCAGCAGCCAAGAATCAGGGATGAACACTGAAGCTTTCTTT. Translation gives CASSQESGMNTEAFF. The chain carries TRBV4-2 and TRBJ1-1; perhaps TRBD1 as D (5 bases). V lost 0 bases, J lost 0 bases, and 8 bases lay in between. The germline V gene has CDR1 LGHNA and CDR2 YNFKEQ. This CDR3 comprises 15 residues.

V usage is TRBV10-1 and J usage is TRBJ1-1, with D possibly being TRBD1 (5 bases). The CDR3 contains 14 residues. The germline gives CDR1 WNHNN, CDR2 SYGVQD (reference sequence). Trimming pared 2 bases from V and 1 base from J, leaving 8 bases between. CDR3 region: CASSEEQANTEAFF. The CDR3 bases are TGCGCCAGCAGTGAGGAACAGGCGAACACTGAAGCTTTCTTT.

The rearrangement uses TRBV6-4 and TRBJ2-7; D is perhaps TRBD2 (6 bases). Looked up from germline, CDR1 is MRHNA and CDR2 is SNTAGT. The V end lost 6 bases, the J end lost 2 bases, and 17 bases lay between the germline ends. This CDR3 is built from 15 residues. The CDR3 sequence: CASRGPGLSPYEQYF. The DNA for the CDR3 is TGTGCCAGCAGGGGACCGGGACTCAGTCCCTACGAGCAGTACTTC.

The CDR3 sequence is CASRLEAGELFF. CDR3 bases: TGTGCCAGCAGACTAGAGGCCGGGGAGCTGTTTTTT. V usage is TRBV27 and J usage is TRBJ2-2; a weak D match, TRBD2 (5 bases). V shed 6 bases and J shed 6 bases, with 8 bases lying between them. Germline V CDR1 and CDR2: MNHEY, SMNVEV (reference sequence). The CDR3 contains 12 residues.

The DNA of the CDR3 is TGTGCCAGCAGCCTCCATTCTGGGGCCAACGTCCTGACTTTC. Amino acid sequence: CASSLHSGANVLTF. The gene calls are TRBV14 and TRBJ2-6, with D unresolved. V gave up 4 bases and J gave up 1 base, with 5 bases separating them. CDR3 length equals 14 residues. Germline values: CDR1 SGHDN, CDR2 FVKESK.